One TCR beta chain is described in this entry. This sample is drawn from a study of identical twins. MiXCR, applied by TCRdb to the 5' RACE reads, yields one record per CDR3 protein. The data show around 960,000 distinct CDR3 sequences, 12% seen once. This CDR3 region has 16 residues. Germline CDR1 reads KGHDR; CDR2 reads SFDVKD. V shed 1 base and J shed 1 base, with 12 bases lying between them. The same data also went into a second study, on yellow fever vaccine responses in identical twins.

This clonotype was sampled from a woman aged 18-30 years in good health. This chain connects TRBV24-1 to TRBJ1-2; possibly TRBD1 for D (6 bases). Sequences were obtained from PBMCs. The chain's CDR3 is CATSDFRQGNNYGYTF. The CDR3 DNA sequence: TGTGCCACCAGTGATTTTCGGCAGGGGAATAACTATGGCTACACCTTC.